This TCR beta chain is from a study of blood T cell repertoires in COVID-19 (dated by TCRdb to 2020 to 2021). About the full investigation: Collaborator samples came from the United States, Italy and Spain and covered acute and convalescent phases of COVID-19. The material from the prospective study consisted of cDNA or gDNA derived from T cells, B-cell-depleted T cells, or PBMCs. Subjects who had been exposed to COVID-19, were actively infected with it, or had recovered from it provided the deeply sampled blood TCRbeta repertoires that made up the dataset. The repertoires were released in a freely available public database intended as a resource for research on the immune response to SARS-CoV-2. Samples came from the ongoing ImmuneRACE study (first 160 participants) plus 1,254 subjects from 6 global collaborators. Nearly every sample came with metadata listing a de-identified subject ID, COVID-19 status, age in years and sex. Where available, HLA class I and class II types were taken from metadata supplied by the sample provider and were not determined by assay-based typing. Broad study findings and their caveats: The amount of clinical and demographic metadata varied by source and participant and was provided uncurated.

Enrolling through a virtual design, the prospective study's participants ranged in age from roughly 18 to 95 years and lived across about two dozen United States geographic areas. In the prospective study, cohorts were assigned on the basis of participant-reported clinical history obtained from a screening survey and a study questionnaire. For ImmuneRACE Cohort 3, a participant was defined as recovered based on two consecutive negative NP/OP PCR tests, clearance by a healthcare professional, or resolution of symptoms. Mobile phlebotomists in the prospective study collected whole blood, serum and a nasopharyngeal or oropharyngeal swab from every participant. Prospective study participants could optionally give additional blood draws and questionnaires over a roughly two-month period. Before DNA extraction, prospective study blood samples were shipped either frozen or at room temperature. With respect to this clone: Its antigen is not yet known. Per-base qualities were not stored, and no clone one base away is much larger.

CDR1 and CDR2 (LNHNV, YYDKDF) derive from the germline V gene (reference sequence). The V end gives up 4 bases and the J end 7 bases, leaving 7 bases in the junction not matched to a gene. The CDR3 runs 15 amino acids, cysteine and phenylalanine included. Solely the CDR3 DNA is kept, with 45 bases framed from the first base. The immunoSEQ Assay, a bias-controlled multiplex PCR, was used to amplify TCRbeta CDR3 regions from genomic DNA. The study's own analysis went as follows. The number of nucleated cells in each sample was estimated from the amplification of reference gene primers within the assay. To quantify the absolute abundance of each unique TCRbeta CDR3 rearrangement, sequence reads were collapsed and filtered. For each sample, productive Simpson clonality was calculated as the square root of Simpson's diversity index over productive rearrangements. TCRdb limited this immuneACCESS table to in-frame rearrangements with V and J called. A share of clones is missing; checked studies link under half to unresolved V genes, and the rest is unexplained. For V, J and clone size, that table is used; D and trimming come from the DNA. This sample has 390,000 or so clones in its table, and 80% to 90% of those were observed once. In total, the top ten clones hold around 1% of the sample.

The source of this sequence is a man aged 18 to 30 who had recovered from COVID-19. Sequencing was done on a sample of PBMCs or T cells enriched from blood (not recorded which). The chain is assembled from TRBV15 and TRBJ1-6; 7 central bases correspond to TRBD1. The bases read TGTGCCACCAGCAATAGACAGGGTGTGAATTCACCCCTCCACTTT. The translation is CATSNRQGVNSPLHF. Reference TRBV15 and TRBJ1-6 genes cover what lies past the CDR3, so the full variable domain is DAMVIQNPRYQVTQFGKPVTLSCSQTLNHNVMYWYQQKSSQAPKLLFHYYDKDFNNEADTPDNFQSRRPNTSFCFLDIRSPGLGDTAMYLCATSNRQGVNSPLHFGNGTRLTVT.